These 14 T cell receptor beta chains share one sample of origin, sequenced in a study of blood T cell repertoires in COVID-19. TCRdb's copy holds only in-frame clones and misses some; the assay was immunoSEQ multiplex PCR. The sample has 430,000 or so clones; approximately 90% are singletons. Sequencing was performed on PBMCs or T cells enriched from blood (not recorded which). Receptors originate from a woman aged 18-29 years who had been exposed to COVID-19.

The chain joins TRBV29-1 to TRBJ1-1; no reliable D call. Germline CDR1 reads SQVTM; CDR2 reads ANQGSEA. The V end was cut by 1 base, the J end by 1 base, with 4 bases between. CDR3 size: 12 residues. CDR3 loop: CSVEATNTEAFF. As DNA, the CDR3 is TGCAGCGTTGAAGCTACGAACACTGAAGCTTTCTTT.

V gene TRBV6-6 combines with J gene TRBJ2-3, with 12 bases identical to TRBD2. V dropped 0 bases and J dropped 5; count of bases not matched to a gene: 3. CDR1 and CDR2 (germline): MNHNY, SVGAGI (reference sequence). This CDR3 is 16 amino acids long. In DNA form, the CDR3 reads TGTGCCAGCAGTTACTCGGCTAGCGGGAGGGGAGATACGCAGTATTTT. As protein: CASSYSASGRGDTQYF.

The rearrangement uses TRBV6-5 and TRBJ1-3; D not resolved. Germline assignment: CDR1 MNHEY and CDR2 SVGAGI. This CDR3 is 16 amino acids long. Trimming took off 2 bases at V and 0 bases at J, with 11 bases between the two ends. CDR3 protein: CASSYGDGYSGNTIYF. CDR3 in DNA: TGTGCCAGCAGTTACGGAGACGGCTACTCTGGAAACACCATATATTTT.

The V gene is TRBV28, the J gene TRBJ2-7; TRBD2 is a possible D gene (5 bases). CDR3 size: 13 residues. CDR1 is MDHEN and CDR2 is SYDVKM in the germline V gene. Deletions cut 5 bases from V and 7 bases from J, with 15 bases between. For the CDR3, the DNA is TGTGCCAGCAGTCTCGGCGGCCGGGGAGAGCAGTACTTC. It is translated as CASSLGGRGEQYF. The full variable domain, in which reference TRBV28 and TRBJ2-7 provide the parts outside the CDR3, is DVKVTQSSRYLVKRTGEKVFLECVQDMDHENMFWYRQDPGLGLRLIYFSYDVKMKEKGDIPEGYSVSREKKERFSLILESASTNQTSMYLCASSLGGRGEQYFGPGTRLTVT.

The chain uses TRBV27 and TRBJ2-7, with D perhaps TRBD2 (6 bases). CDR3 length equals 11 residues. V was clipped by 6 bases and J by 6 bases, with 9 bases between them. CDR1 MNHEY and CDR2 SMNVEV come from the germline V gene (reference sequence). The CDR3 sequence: CASSTGLEQYF. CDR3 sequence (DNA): TGTGCCAGCAGCACGGGACTCGAGCAGTACTTC.

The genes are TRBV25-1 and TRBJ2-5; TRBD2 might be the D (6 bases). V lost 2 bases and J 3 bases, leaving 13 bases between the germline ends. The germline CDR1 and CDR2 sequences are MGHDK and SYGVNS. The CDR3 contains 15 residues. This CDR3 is CASSEGAGGKETQYF. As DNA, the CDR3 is TGTGCCAGCAGTGAAGGAGCTGGGGGGAAAGAGACCCAGTACTTC.

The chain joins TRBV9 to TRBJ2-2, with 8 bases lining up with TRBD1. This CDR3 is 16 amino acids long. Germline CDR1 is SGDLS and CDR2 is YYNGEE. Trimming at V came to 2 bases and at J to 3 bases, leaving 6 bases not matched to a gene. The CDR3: CASSVPPGGDTGELFF. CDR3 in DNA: TGTGCCAGCAGCGTCCCCCCAGGGGGCGACACCGGGGAGCTGTTTTTT.

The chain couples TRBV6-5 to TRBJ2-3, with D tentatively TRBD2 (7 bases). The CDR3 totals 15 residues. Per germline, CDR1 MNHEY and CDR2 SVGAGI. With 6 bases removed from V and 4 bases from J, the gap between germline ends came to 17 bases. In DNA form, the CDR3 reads TGTGCCAGCAGCTCTGCGGGGGCCCTCCCAGATACGCAGTATTTT. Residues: CASSSAGALPDTQYF.

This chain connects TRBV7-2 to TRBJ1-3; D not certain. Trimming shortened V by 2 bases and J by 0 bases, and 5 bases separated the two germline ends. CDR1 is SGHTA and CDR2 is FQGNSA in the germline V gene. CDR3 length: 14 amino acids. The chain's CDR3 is CASSLPGSGNTIYF. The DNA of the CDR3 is TGTGCCAGCAGCTTACCGGGCTCTGGAAACACCATATATTTT.

DNA of the CDR3: TGTGCCAGCAGTGAGGGTGTTGAAGCTTTCTTT. Translating it yields CASSEGVEAFF. This sequence joins TRBV28 and TRBJ1-1; D not resolved. The CDR3 covers 11 residues. V was pared by 5 bases and J by 7 bases, with 8 bases between. The germline gives CDR1 MDHEN, CDR2 SYDVKM.

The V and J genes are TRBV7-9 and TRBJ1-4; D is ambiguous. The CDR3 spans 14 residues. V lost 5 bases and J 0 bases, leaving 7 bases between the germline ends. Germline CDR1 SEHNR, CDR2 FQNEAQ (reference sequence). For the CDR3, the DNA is TGTGCCAGCAGCAACGGGGCAACTAATGAAAAACTGTTTTTT. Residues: CASSNGATNEKLFF.

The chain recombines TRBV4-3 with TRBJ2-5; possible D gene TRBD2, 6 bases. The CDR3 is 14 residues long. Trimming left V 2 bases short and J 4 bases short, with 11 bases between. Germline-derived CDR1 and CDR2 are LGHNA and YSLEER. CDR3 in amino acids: CASSQYTAGETQYF. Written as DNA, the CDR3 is TGCGCCAGCAGCCAATACACAGCGGGAGAGACCCAGTACTTC.

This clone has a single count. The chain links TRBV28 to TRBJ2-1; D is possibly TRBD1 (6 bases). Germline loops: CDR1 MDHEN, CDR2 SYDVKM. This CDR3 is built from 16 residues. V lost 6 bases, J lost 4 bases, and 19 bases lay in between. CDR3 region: CASSDKQGLFYNEQFF. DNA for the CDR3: TGTGCCAGCAGCGACAAGCAGGGGCTCTTTTACAATGAGCAGTTCTTC.

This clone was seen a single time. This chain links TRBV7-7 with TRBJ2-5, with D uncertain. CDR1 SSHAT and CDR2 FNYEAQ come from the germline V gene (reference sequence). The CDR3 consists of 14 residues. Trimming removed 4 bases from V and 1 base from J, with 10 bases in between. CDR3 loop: CASSSYSLQETQYF. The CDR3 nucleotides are TGTGCCAGCAGCTCCTACAGCCTCCAAGAGACCCAGTACTTC.